Listed here is a single TCR beta chain. The junction departs from the called germline gene at one end, perhaps through a read error. The V gene's germline CDR1 is SGHAT and CDR2 FQNNGV. The CDR3 is made up of 12 amino acids. This record belongs to a study of blood T cell repertoires in COVID-19. Overall study: Both acute and convalescent COVID-19 samples were obtained from the United States, Italy and Spain. Nucleic acid was either cDNA or gDNA, and it came from T cells, B-cell-depleted T cells, or PBMCs.

As originally analysed: Reference gene primer amplification gave estimated nucleated cell counts. Clones were read by immunoSEQ multiplex PCR, and TCRdb kept only the in-frame ones, dropping some. V, J and clone size reflect that table, while D and trimming were determined from the DNA. The sample carries over 110,000 clones, around 88% recorded once. The chain uses TRBV11-2 and TRBJ2-7; D possibly corresponds to TRBD2 (6 bases). This clonotype was obtained from a human donor in a cohort sampled during active COVID-19. Material: peripheral blood. The CDR3 region is CASSAGTFPGFF. DNA for the CDR3: TGTGCCAGCAGCGCTGGGACTTTCCCGGGTTTCTTC.